The sequence of this T cell receptor beta chain was determined in a study of blood T cell repertoires in COVID-19 (dated by TCRdb to the early 2020s). Some background on the complete study: Samples from collaborators originated in the United States, Italy and Spain and spanned both the acute and convalescent phases of COVID-19. The material from the prospective study consisted of cDNA or gDNA derived from T cells, B-cell-depleted T cells, or PBMCs. Deeply sampled blood TCRbeta repertoires from subjects exposed to, actively infected with, or recovered from COVID-19 were included in the dataset. The repertoires were released in a freely available public database intended as a resource for research on the immune response to SARS-CoV-2. The samples were drawn from two sources: the first 160 participants of the ongoing ImmuneRACE study, and about 1,300 subjects contributed by 6 global collaborators. Sample metadata almost always included a de-identified subject ID, COVID-19 status, age in years and sex. HLA class I and class II types, where available, came from metadata supplied by the sample provider rather than from assay-based typing. Overall study results and their limits: How much clinical and demographic metadata was included differed by source and by participant, and the metadata was provided uncurated.

Each collaborating institution followed its own protocols to collect whole blood in K2EDTA tubes. For TCRbeta analysis, collaborators shipped samples in one of three forms: frozen whole blood, isolated PBMCs, or DNA extracted from either of those sample types. In this sample, this clone turned up a few times. Its recognized antigen is unknown. Qualities for individual bases were not recorded, and no much larger clone is one base off. This sample also contains other DNA sequences that code for the same CDR3. The germline V gene yields MDHEN for CDR1 and SYDVKM for CDR2. Trimming takes 3 bases off V and 2 bases off J; junction bases not matched to a gene: 4. The CDR3 covers 14 residues, taking in both the cysteine and the phenylalanine. Solely the CDR3 DNA is kept, with 42 bases framed from the first base. The immunoSEQ Assay, a bias-controlled multiplex PCR, was used to amplify TCRbeta CDR3 regions from genomic DNA. The source study handled its data this way. Within the assay, amplification of reference gene primers was used to estimate how many nucleated cells each sample contained. To quantify the absolute abundance of each unique TCRbeta CDR3 rearrangement, sequence reads were collapsed and filtered. For each sample, productive Simpson clonality was calculated by taking the square root of Simpson's diversity index across productive rearrangements. TCRdb holds this immuneACCESS table with in-frame rearrangements only. Some clones are missing; in checked studies, unresolved V genes explain under half, and the rest has no known cause. The V and J calls and the clone size are those of that table, but D and trimming were determined from the DNA. For this sample there are about 270,000 clones; approximately 81% appear just once. The ten top clones hold approximately 3.1% of the sample.

The sample was peripheral blood. The TCR originated in a woman aged 18-29 years with acute or convalescent COVID-19. The V and J segments used are TRBV28 and TRBJ2-7; 7 nucleotides in the junction match TRBD2. The DNA reads TGTGCCAGCAGTTTTCGAGGGAGGGCCTACGAGCAGTACTTC. Protein translation: CASSFRGRAYEQYF.